This T cell receptor beta chain comes out of a study of T cells after yellow fever vaccination. Germline lookup yields CDR1 MNHEY and CDR2 SVGAGI. The CDR3 is 15 amino acids. V was shortened by 2 bases and J by 0 bases, with 9 bases between the two germline ends. MiXCR, applied by TCRdb to the 5' RACE reads, yields one record per CDR3 protein. This sample yields over 130,000 distinct CDR3 sequences, of which more than 6% are seen a single time; roughly 0.76% belongs to the top ten. This clonotype was counted many times. The gene calls are TRBV6-5 and TRBJ2-3; D is unresolved. This TCR was sampled from a young man who received the YFV17D yellow fever vaccine. Material: CD4+ T cells sorted from PBMCs, obtained 5 days after the yellow fever booster vaccination. The CDR3 nucleotides are TGTGCCAGCAGTTACGTAGCAGCTAGCACAGATACGCAGTATTTT. It translates to CASSYVAASTDTQYF.